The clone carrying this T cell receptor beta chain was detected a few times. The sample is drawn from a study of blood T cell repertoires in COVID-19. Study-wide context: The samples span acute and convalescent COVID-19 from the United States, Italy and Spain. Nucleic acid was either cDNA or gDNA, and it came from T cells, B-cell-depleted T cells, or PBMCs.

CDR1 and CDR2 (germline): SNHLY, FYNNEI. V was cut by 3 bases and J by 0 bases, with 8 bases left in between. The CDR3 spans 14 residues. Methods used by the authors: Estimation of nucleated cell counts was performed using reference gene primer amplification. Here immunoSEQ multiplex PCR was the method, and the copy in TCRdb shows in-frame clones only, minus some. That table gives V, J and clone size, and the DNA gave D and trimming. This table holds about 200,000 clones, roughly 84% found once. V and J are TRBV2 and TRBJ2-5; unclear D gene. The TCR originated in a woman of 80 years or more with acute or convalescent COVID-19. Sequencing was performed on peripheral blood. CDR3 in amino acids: CASSDQQYQETQYF. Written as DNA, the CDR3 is TGTGCCAGCAGTGACCAACAGTACCAAGAGACCCAGTACTTC.